The 17 T cell receptor beta chains reported below all come from one sample, sequenced in a study of blood T cell repertoires in COVID-19. The protocol was immunoSEQ multiplex PCR, while the TCRdb copy is restricted to in-frame clones and leaves out a portion. The sample holds around 200,000 clones, around nine tenths seen once. Specimen: peripheral blood. The receptors originated from a woman between 18 and 30 years old who had recovered from COVID-19.

This chain links TRBV2 with TRBJ2-7; perhaps TRBD1 as D (6 bases). V gave up 5 bases and J gave up 3 bases, with 11 bases separating them. The CDR3 is made up of 13 amino acids. From germline, CDR1 is SNHLY and CDR2 FYNNEI. CDR3 coding DNA: TGTGCCAGCAGTTACCTCAGGGGCTACGAGCAGTACGTC. It codes for CASSYLRGYEQYV.

This clone was seen a single time. This rearrangement joins TRBV5-4 to TRBJ1-2; possibly TRBD1 for D (6 bases). The germline V gene encodes CDR1 SGHNT and CDR2 YYREEE (reference sequence). Trimming removed 3 bases at V and 4 bases at J, with 16 bases between. This CDR3 has 15 amino acids. The DNA for the CDR3 is TGTGCCAGCAGCTGGAAGACAGGCGAACTCTATGGCTACACCTTC. Translated: CASSWKTGELYGYTF.

The V and J genes are TRBV29-1 and TRBJ1-1; 10 nucleotides agree with TRBD1. Germline V gene data show CDR1 as SQVTM and CDR2 as ANQGSEA. The ends lost 6 bases at V and 0 bases at J; junction bases unmatched: 7. This CDR3 is 15 amino acids long. CDR3 nucleotides: TGCAGCGTGGTGGACAGGGGGGGAATGAACACTGAAGCTTTCTTT. Translating it yields CSVVDRGGMNTEAFF.

The chain employs TRBV4-2 and TRBJ1-4; TRBD1 matches 12 bases. CDR3 length: 17 residues. Germline CDR1 LGHNA, CDR2 YNFKEQ. V lost 2 bases to trimming and J lost 6 bases; unmatched junction nucleotides: 7. The CDR3 sequence: CASSQFGTGGWDEKLFF. CDR3 nucleotide sequence: TGTGCCAGCAGCCAATTTGGGACAGGGGGCTGGGATGAAAAACTGTTTTTT.

The CDR3 loop is CASSPGTGNTGELFF. The CDR3 coding sequence is TGTGCCAGCAGCCCAGGGACAGGAAACACCGGGGAGCTGTTTTTT. The V and J genes are TRBV7-6 and TRBJ2-2; 8 nucleotides match TRBD1. The V gene end was trimmed by 5 bases and the J gene end by 2 bases; junction bases not matched to a gene: 4. Germline CDR1 is SGHVS and CDR2 is FNYEAQ. This CDR3 has 15 amino acids.

The sample holds one count of this clone. The chain links TRBV18 to TRBJ2-7; D is unclear. The germline CDR1 and CDR2 sequences are KGHSH and LQKENI. The ends were cut back, 3 bases at V and 1 base at J, with 13 bases in the middle. This CDR3 region has 15 residues. The CDR3 loop reads CASSPSPVSSYEQYF. The CDR3 DNA reads as TGTGCCAGCTCACCCTCCCCGGTTTCGTCCTACGAGCAGTACTTC.

This clone was observed a few times. The chain uses TRBV5-4 and TRBJ2-1; 10 positions match TRBD1. The CDR3 runs to 17 residues. V was pared by 1 base and J by 5 bases, with 9 bases of the junction left unmatched. Per germline, CDR1 SGHNT and CDR2 YYREEE (reference sequence). This chain's CDR3 is CASSLSPDRGPDNEQFF. CDR3 bases: TGTGCCAGCAGCTTGTCCCCAGACAGGGGGCCTGACAATGAGCAGTTCTTC.

The chain joins TRBV2 to TRBJ2-2; 7 bases agree with TRBD2. In germline, CDR1 is SNHLY, CDR2 FYNNEI. CDR3 length equals 14 residues. Germline trimming cut 6 bases from V and 1 base from J; bases unmatched to any gene: 2. The CDR3 nucleotides are TGTGCCAGCAGAAGGACTAGGAACACCGGGGAGCTGTTTTTT. Amino acids: CASRRTRNTGELFF.

V gene TRBV18 combines with J gene TRBJ2-2; TRBD2 matches at 8 bases. The germline CDR1 and CDR2 sequences are KGHSH and LQKENI. J gave up 4 bases and V 1 base, and 2 bases lay outside the gene matches. This CDR3 spans 15 amino acids. The CDR3 is CASSPRRGVTGELFF. Written as DNA, the CDR3 is TGTGCCAGCTCACCACGGCGGGGGGTCACCGGGGAGCTGTTTTTT.

The chain has TRBV5-1 and TRBJ1-4; 7 positions agree with TRBD1. Germline V gene lookup returns CDR1 SGHRS and CDR2 YFSETQ. V shed 4 bases, J shed 8 bases, and the junction held 8 bases outside the gene matches. This CDR3 comprises 14 residues. CDR3 coding DNA: TGCGCCAGCAGCCCGGAACTGACAGGGGAAAAACTGTTTTTT. Protein product: CASSPELTGEKLFF. The full variable domain, with the rest looked up from reference TRBV5-1 and TRBJ1-4, is KAGVTQTPRYLIKTRGQQVTLSCSPISGHRSVSWYQQTPGQGLQFLFEYFSETQRNKGNFPGRFSGRQFSNSRSEMNVSTLELGDSALYLCASSPELTGEKLFFGSGTQLSVL.

This chain connects TRBV5-4 to TRBJ2-7; D possibly corresponds to TRBD1 (7 bases). The CDR3 totals 14 residues. Trimming pared 0 bases from V and 6 bases from J, leaving 13 bases between. Germline V gene sequence: CDR1 SGHNT, CDR2 YYREEE (reference sequence). The CDR3 loop reads CASSLAGGFSEQYV. The CDR3 DNA reads TGTGCCAGCAGCTTGGCAGGGGGGTTCTCCGAGCAGTACGTC.

The chain employs TRBV4-1 and TRBJ2-3, with TRBD2 as a possible D gene (5 bases). Trimming stripped 2 bases from V and 4 bases from J, with 13 bases between. CDR3 length: 15 amino acids. Germline CDR1 reads MGHRA; CDR2 reads YSYEKL. The CDR3 bases are TGCGCCAGCAGCCAAATCCCAACCGGGGCAGATACGCAGTATTTT. As protein: CASSQIPTGADTQYF.

As regards this clone: Other DNA sequences in the same sample also yield this CDR3. The rearrangement joins TRBV5-4 to TRBJ1-2; weak D call: TRBD1 (5 bases). Trimming removed 0 bases at V and 6 bases at J, with 12 bases between. Germline V gene sequence: CDR1 SGHNT, CDR2 YYREEE (reference sequence). This CDR3 has 14 residues. CDR3 protein: CASSLVQGRDGYTF. The CDR3 DNA follows: TGTGCCAGCAGCTTGGTCCAGGGAAGGGATGGCTACACCTTC.

The chain recombines TRBV19 with TRBJ1-5; D is undetermined. Between the trimmed V and J ends, which lost 5 bases and 3 bases, there was a span of 11 bases. The length of the CDR3 is 14 residues. Germline values: CDR1 LNHDA, CDR2 SQIVND (reference sequence). The CDR3 coding sequence is TGTGCCAGTAGTCAAACGGGATTCAATCAGCCCCAGCATTTT. This translates into CASSQTGFNQPQHF.

V is TRBV19 and J is TRBJ2-1; D not certain. The V end was cut by 4 bases, the J end by 8 bases, with 6 bases between. The CDR3 consists of 11 residues. Germline loops: CDR1 LNHDA, CDR2 SQIVND (reference sequence). The CDR3 DNA sequence: TGTGCCAGTAGTAGTGAGTATGAGCAGTTCTTC. It is translated as CASSSEYEQFF.

The gene calls are TRBV7-2 and TRBJ2-5; 11 nucleotides align to TRBD1. The CDR3 length is 15 residues. The germline CDR1 and CDR2 sequences are SGHTA and FQGNSA. V lost 1 base and J lost 5; bases outside the gene matches: 3. The CDR3 nucleotides read TGTGCCAGCAGCTTAGGGACAGGGGGCGCTGAGACCCAGTACTTC. This encodes CASSLGTGGAETQYF. Complete variable domain (other parts from reference TRBV7-2 and TRBJ2-5): GAGVSQSPSNKVTEKGKDVELRCDPISGHTALYWYRQSLGQGLEFLIYFQGNSAPDKSGLPSDRFSAERTGGSVSTLTIQRTQQEDSAVYLCASSLGTGGAETQYFGPGTRLLVL.

CDR3 protein: CASRWPSGHGEQFF. The DNA for the CDR3 is TGTGCCAGCAGGTGGCCTAGCGGCCACGGTGAGCAGTTCTTC. The V call is TRBV27, the J call TRBJ2-1; 7 bases fit TRBD2. CDR1 is MNHEY and CDR2 is SMNVEV in the germline V gene (reference sequence). This CDR3 comprises 14 residues. Trimming removed 6 bases from V and 9 bases from J; junction bases left unmatched: 11.